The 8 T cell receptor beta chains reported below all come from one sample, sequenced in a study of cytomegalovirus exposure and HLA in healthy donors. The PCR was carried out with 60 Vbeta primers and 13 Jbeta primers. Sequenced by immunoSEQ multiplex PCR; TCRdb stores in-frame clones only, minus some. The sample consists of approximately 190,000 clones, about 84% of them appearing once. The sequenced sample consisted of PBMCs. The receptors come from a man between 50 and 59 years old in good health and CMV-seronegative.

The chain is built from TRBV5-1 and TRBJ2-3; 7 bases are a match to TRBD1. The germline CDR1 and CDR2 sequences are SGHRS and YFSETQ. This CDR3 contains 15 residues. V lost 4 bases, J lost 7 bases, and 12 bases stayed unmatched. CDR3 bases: TGCGCCAGCAGCCAATCGACAGGGATCGGAAATACGCAGTATTTT. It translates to CASSQSTGIGNTQYF. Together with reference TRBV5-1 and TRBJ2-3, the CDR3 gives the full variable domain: KAGVTQTPRYLIKTRGQQVTLSCSPISGHRSVSWYQQTPGQGLQFLFEYFSETQRNKGNFPGRFSGRQFSNSRSEMNVSTLELGDSALYLCASSQSTGIGNTQYFGPGTRLTVL.

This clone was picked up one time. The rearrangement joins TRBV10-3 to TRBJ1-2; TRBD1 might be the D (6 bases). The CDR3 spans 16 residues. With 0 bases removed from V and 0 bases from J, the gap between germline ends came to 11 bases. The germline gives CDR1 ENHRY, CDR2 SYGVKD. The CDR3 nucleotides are TGTGCCATCAGTGAGTCGGGCAGGGGACCTAACTATGGCTACACCTTC. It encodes CAISESGRGPNYGYTF.

The CDR3 sequence is CASSLGANTEAFF. The DNA for the CDR3 is TGTGCCAGCAGCTTAGGGGCGAACACTGAAGCTTTCTTT. The chain carries TRBV13 and TRBJ1-1; D remains unclear. The CDR3 is made up of 13 amino acids. From germline, CDR1 is PRHDT and CDR2 FYEKMQ (reference sequence). Trimming shortened V by 0 bases and J by 1 base, and 3 bases separated the two germline ends.

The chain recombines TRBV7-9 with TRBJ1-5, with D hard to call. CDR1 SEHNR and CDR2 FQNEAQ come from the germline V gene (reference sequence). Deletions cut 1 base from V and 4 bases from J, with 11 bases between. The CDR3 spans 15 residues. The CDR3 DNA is TGTGCCAGCAGCTTAGACGGTAGGGAGAATCAGCCCCAGCATTTT. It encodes CASSLDGRENQPQHF.

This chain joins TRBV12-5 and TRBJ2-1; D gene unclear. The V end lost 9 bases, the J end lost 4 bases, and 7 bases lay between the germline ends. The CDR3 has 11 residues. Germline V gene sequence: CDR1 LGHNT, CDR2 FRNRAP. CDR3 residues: CASSRYNEQFF. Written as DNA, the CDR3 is TGTGCTAGCTCGAGGTACAATGAGCAGTTCTTC.

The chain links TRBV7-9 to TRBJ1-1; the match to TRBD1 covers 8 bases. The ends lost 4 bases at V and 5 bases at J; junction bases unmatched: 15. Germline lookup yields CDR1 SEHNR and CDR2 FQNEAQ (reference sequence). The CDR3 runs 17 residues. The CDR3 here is CASSYNQGAQVRTEAFF. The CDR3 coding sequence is TGTGCCAGCAGCTATAACCAGGGGGCGCAAGTACGGACTGAAGCTTTCTTT.

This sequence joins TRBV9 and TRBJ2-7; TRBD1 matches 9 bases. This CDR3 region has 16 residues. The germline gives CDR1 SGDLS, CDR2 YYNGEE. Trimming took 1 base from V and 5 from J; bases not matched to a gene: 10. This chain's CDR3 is CASSVSEGQGVHEQYF. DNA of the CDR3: TGTGCCAGCAGCGTATCCGAGGGACAGGGAGTCCACGAGCAGTACTTC.

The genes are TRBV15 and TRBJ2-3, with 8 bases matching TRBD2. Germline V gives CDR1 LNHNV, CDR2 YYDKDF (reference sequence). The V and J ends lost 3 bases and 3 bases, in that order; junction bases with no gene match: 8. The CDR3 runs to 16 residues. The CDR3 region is CATSRGSSGGTDTQYF. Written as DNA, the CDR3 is TGTGCCACCAGCAGGGGCTCAAGCGGGGGTACAGATACGCAGTATTTT.